A selection of T cell receptor beta chains follows, all from one sample in a study of blood T cell repertoires in COVID-19. Sequenced by immunoSEQ multiplex PCR; TCRdb stores in-frame clones only, minus some. The sample has about 250,000 clones, 80% to 90% seen once. Sample: PBMCs or T cells enriched from blood (not recorded which). The source of these receptors is a middle-aged man who had recovered from COVID-19. Each CDR3 is given with its conserved first and last residue.

>TRBJ2-3|TRBV5-1
CASSPVTGVTDTQYF
>TRBJ1-1|TRBV3-1/TRBV3-2
CASSQARQGASRNTEAFF
>TRBJ1-1|TRBV28
CASPQRLLSNTEAFF
>TRBJ1-1|TRBV30
CAWSAQGFTEAFF
>TRBJ2-3|TRBV3-1/TRBV3-2
CASSRASGMTDTQYF
>TRBJ2-7|TRBV6-5
CASSYRGQSYEQYF
>TRBJ2-3|TRBV27
CASSDGTVSTDTQYF
>TRBJ1-4|TRBV30
CAWGRGGANEKLFF
>TRBJ2-7|TRBV6-1
CASSDLAGPYEQYF
>TRBJ2-1|TRBV28
CAVQGPTKKYNEQFF
>TRBJ2-7|TRBV5-5
CASSLEGGGSEQYF
>TRBJ2-2|TRBV9
CASSVVRNTGELFF
>TRBJ2-5|TRBV7-9
CASSLFGGLKETQYF
>TRBJ1-1|TRBV15
CATSTQGQPHALNTEAFF
>TRBJ2-7|TRBV28
CASSPPRTGNHEQYF
>TRBJ2-7|TRBV10-3
CAIRLGVASYEQYF
>TRBJ2-5|TRBV5-4
CASSLGLAGETQYF
>TRBJ1-1|TRBV2
CASSELRQGGTEAFF
>TRBJ2-1|TRBV2
CASIQGASLEDEQFF
>TRBJ1-2|TRBV28
CASSSGVGYGYTF
>TRBJ2-2|TRBV28
CASSLPAQGSGELFF
>TRBJ1-5|TRBV27
CASSALGTSGNQPQHF
>TRBJ1-4|TRBV28
CASRARRATNEKLFF
>TRBJ2-1|TRBV25-1
CASSGGLAGRNEQFF
>TRBJ1-1|TRBV3-1/TRBV3-2
CASSHTPSGGNTEAFF
>TRBJ1-6|TRBV5-1
CASSLEGGINSPLHF
>TRBJ1-2|TRBV2
CASSRSRDRGWYGYTF
>TRBJ2-2|TRBV6-5
CASKLGQGGTGELFF
>TRBJ1-1|TRBV9
CASSTLLGTGNTEAFF
>TRBJ2-5|TRBV12-5
CASGLDLGGRETQYF
>TRBJ1-5|TRBV19
CASSILPGFNQPQHF
>TRBJ2-7|TRBV28
CASNPLGGHSYEQYF
>TRBJ2-7|TRBV2
CASSEAVAGGYEQYF
>TRBJ2-7|TRBV10-1
CASWQSLGGHEQYF
>TRBJ2-7|TRBV7-2
CASSWGGPDWDNEQYF
>TRBJ2-7|TRBV19
CASSDTYGAYEQYF
>TRBJ1-1|TRBV4-3
CASSPPEGARTEAFF
>TRBJ2-7|TRBV15
CATSRDPGEEQYF
>TRBJ1-5|TRBV19
CASTPLGPYQPQHF
>TRBJ2-1|TRBV11-2
CASSLVPSGGYEQFF
>TRBJ2-7|TRBV12-3/TRBV12-4
CASSPPGEGEQYF
>TRBJ2-3|TRBV2
CASIATDLMTDTQYF
>TRBJ1-6|TRBV30
CAWREGLPLHF
>TRBJ2-7|TRBV27
CASSTIGLAGGWSYEQYF